This T cell receptor beta chain originates from a study of cytomegalovirus exposure and HLA in healthy donors. The PCR was carried out with 60 Vbeta primers and 13 Jbeta primers. Authors' analysis steps: Later work found 65 million to 100 million unique TCR beta chains, with 9.5 million to 14 million shared. Libraries were prepared by immunoSEQ multiplex PCR; TCRdb keeps only in-frame clonotypes and omits some of them. The V and J calls and clone size come from that table; D and trimming were worked out from the DNA. The sample lists about 160,000 clones, over 65% occurring once. Germline CDR1 reads KGHSH; CDR2 reads LQKENI. V was cut by 4 bases and J by 0 bases, with 16 bases left in between. The CDR3 is 17 amino acids.

The TCR comes from a middle-aged man in good health and CMV-seropositive. V is TRBV18 and J is TRBJ1-3; no firm D call. Sequencing was carried out using PBMCs. This chain's CDR3 is CASSQGVGGSSGNTIYF. CDR3 nucleotide sequence: TGTGCCAGCTCACAGGGAGTGGGTGGAAGCTCTGGAAACACCATATATTTT.